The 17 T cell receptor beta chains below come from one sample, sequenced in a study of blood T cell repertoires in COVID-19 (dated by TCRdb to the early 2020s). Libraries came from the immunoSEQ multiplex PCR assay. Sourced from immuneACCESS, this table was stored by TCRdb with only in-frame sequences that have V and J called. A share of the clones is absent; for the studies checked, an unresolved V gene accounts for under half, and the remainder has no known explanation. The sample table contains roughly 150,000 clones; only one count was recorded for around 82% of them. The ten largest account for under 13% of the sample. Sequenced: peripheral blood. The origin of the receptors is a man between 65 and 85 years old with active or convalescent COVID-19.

DNA for the CDR3: TGTGCCAGCTCACCTGGCAGGGGGCCAGGAAACACCATATATTTT. Translated, it gives CASSPGRGPGNTIYF. The chain couples TRBV18 to TRBJ1-3; 8 nucleotides agree with TRBD1. The CDR3 has 15 amino acids. J was trimmed by 4 bases and V by 3 bases; bases with no gene match: 5. In germline, CDR1 is KGHSH, CDR2 LQKENI. The variable domain in full, with the rest retrieved from reference TRBV18 and TRBJ1-3, is NAGVMQNPRHLVRRRGQEARLRCSPMKGHSHVYWYRQLPEEGLKFMVYLQKENIIDESGMPKERFSAEFPKEGPSILRIQQVVRGDSAAYFCASSPGRGPGNTIYFGEGSWLTVV.

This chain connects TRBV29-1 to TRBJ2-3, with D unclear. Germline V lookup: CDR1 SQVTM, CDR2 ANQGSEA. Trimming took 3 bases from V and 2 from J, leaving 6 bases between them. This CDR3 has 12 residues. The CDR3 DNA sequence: TGCAGCGTTGACTTATCCACAGATACGCAGTATTTT. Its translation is CSVDLSTDTQYF.

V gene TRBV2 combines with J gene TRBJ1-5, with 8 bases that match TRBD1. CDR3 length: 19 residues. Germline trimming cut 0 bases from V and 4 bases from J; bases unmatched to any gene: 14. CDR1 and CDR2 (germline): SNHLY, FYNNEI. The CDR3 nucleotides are TGTGCCAGCAGTGAAGCTAGGGACAGGATAGGGTCCGGAAATCAGCCCCAGCATTTT. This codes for CASSEARDRIGSGNQPQHF.

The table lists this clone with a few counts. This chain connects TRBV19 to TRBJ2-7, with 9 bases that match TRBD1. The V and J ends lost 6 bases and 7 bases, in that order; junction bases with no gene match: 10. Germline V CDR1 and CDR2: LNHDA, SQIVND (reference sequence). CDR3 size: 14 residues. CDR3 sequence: CASSPDRGGWEQYF. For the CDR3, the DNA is TGTGCCAGTAGCCCGGACAGGGGAGGTTGGGAGCAGTACTTC.

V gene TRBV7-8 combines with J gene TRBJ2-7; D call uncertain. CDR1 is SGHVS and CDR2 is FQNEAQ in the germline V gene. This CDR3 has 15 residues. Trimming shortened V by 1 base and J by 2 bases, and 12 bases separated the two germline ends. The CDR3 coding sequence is TGTGCCAGCAGCTTAGTTTTAGCACTTACCTACGAGCAGTACTTC. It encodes CASSLVLALTYEQYF.

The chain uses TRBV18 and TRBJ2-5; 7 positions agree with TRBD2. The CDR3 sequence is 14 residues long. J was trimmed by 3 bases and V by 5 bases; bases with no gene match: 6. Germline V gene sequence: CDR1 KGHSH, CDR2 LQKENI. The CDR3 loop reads CASSKSSGKETQYF. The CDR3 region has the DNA TGTGCCAGCTCAAAGTCTAGCGGAAAAGAGACCCAGTACTTC.

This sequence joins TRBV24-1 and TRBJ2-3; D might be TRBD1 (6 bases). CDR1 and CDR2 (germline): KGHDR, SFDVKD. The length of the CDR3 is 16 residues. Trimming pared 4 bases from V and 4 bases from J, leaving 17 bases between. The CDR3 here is CATSDPYREIADTQYF. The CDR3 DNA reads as TGTGCCACCAGTGACCCTTACAGGGAAATAGCAGATACGCAGTATTTT.

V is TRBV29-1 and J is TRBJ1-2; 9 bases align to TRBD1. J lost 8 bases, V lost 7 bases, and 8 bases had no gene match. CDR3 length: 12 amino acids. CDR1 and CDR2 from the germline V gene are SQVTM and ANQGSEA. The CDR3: CSELGQGGGYTF. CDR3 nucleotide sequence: TGCAGCGAATTGGGACAGGGCGGCGGCTACACCTTC.

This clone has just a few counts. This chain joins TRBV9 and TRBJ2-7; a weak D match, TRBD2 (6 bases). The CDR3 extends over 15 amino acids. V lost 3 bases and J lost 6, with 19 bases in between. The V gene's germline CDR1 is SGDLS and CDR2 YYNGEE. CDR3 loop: CASSGGGHREIEQYF. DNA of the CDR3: TGTGCCAGCAGCGGGGGAGGACACCGGGAGATCGAGCAGTACTTC.

CDR3 in amino acids: CASRMDWNTEAFF. Here the CDR3 DNA reads TGTGCCAGCAGGATGGACTGGAACACTGAAGCTTTCTTT. The chain carries TRBV5-5 and TRBJ1-1, with D hard to call. Trimming stripped 5 bases from V and 1 base from J, with 9 bases between. Germline V lookup: CDR1 SGHKS, CDR2 YYEKEE (reference sequence). The CDR3 totals 13 residues. Drawing the rest from reference TRBV5-5 and TRBJ1-1, the complete variable domain is DAGVTQSPTHLIKTRGQQVTLRCSPISGHKSVSWYQQVLGQGPQFIFQYYEKEERGRGNFPDRFSARQFPNYSSELNVNALLLGDSALYLCASRMDWNTEAFFGQGTRLTVV.

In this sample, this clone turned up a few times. DNA of the CDR3: TGTGCCAGCAGTTTACAGGGGTCGAACACTGAAGCTTTCTTT. It encodes CASSLQGSNTEAFF. The chain recombines TRBV6-2 or TRBV6-3 with TRBJ1-1; TRBD1 aligns across 7 bases. J was trimmed by 1 base and V by 4 bases; bases with no gene match: 3. Germline CDR1 is MNHEY and CDR2 is SVGEGT. This CDR3 has 14 residues.

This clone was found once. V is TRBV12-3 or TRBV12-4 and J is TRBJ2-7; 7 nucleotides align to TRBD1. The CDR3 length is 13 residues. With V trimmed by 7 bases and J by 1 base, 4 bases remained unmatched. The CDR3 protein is CASTRTGSYEQYF. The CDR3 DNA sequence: TGTGCCAGCACCCGGACAGGTTCCTACGAGCAGTACTTC.

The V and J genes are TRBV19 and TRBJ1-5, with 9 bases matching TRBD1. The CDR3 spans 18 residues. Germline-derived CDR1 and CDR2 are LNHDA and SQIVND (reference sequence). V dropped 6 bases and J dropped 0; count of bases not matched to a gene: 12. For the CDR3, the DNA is TGTGCCAGTAGGCCTGGACAGGGGTCTATCTTTAGCAATCAGCCCCAGCATTTT. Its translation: CASRPGQGSIFSNQPQHF.

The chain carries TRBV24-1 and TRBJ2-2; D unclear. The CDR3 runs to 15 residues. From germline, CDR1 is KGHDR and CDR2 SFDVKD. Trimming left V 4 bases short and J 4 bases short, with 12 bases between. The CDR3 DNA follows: TGTGCCACCAGTGACCAGACATCTTCCACCGGGGAGCTGTTTTTT. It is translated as CATSDQTSSTGELFF.

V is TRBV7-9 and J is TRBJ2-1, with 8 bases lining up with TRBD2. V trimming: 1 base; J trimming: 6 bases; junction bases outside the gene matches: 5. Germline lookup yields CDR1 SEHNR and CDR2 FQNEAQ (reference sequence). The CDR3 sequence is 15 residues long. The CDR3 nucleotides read TGTGCCAGCAGCTTAGTACTAGCGGAGCCCAATGAGCAGTTCTTC. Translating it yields CASSLVLAEPNEQFF.

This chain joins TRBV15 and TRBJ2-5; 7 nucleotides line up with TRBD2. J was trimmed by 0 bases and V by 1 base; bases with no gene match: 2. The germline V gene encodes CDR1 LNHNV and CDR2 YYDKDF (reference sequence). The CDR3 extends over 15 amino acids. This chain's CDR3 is CATSRGGGNQETQYF. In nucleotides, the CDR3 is TGTGCCACCAGCAGAGGGGGGGGGAACCAAGAGACCCAGTACTTC.

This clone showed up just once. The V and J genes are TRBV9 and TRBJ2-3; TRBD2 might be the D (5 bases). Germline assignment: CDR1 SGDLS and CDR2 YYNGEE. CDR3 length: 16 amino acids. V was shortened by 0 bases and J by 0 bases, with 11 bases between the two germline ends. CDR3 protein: CASSVGADPSTDTQYF. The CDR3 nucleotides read TGTGCCAGCAGCGTAGGAGCGGACCCAAGCACAGATACGCAGTATTTT.